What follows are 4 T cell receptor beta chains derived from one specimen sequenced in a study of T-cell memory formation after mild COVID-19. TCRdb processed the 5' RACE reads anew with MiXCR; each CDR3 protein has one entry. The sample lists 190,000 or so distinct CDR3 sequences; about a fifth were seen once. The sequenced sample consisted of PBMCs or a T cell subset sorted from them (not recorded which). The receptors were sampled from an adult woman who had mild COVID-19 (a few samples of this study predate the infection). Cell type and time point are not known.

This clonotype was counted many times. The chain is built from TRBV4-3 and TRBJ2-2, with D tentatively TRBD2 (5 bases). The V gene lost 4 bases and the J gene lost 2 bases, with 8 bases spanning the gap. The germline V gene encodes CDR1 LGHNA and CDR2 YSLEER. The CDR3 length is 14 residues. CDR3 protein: CASSLTSNTGELFF. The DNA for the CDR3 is TGCGCCAGCAGCCTAACTAGTAACACCGGGGAGCTGTTTTTT.

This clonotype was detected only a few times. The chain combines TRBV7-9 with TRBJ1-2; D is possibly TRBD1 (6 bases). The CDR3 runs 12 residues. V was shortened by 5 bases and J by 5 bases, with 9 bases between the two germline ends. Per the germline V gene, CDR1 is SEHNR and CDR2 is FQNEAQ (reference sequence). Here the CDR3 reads CASSHTGYGYTF. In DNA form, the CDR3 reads TGTGCCAGCAGCCACACAGGGTATGGCTACACCTTC.

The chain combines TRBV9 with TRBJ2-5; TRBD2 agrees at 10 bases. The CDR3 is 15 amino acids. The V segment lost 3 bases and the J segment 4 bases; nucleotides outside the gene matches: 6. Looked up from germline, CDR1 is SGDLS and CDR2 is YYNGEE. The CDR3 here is CASSEGTSDRETQYF. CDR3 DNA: TGTGCCAGCAGCGAGGGGACTAGCGATAGAGAGACCCAGTACTTC.

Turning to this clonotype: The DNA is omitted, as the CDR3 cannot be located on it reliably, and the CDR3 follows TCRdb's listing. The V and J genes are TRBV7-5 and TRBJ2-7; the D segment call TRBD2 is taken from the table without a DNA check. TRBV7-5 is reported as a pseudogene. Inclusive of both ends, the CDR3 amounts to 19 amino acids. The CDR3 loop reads CISVPEAQRRDYRYYEQYF.